The clone carrying this TCR beta chain was seen a handful of times. This specimen comes from a study of blood T cell repertoires in COVID-19. In the study overall: Specimens from acute and convalescent COVID-19 originated in the United States, Italy and Spain. Nucleic acid was either cDNA or gDNA, and it came from T cells, B-cell-depleted T cells, or PBMCs.

Original data processing: Reference gene primers were amplified, and this amplification served to estimate nucleated cell counts. Some clones are missing from TCRdb's copy, which holds only in-frame ones; the method was immunoSEQ multiplex PCR. V, J and clone size were drawn from that table, and D and trimming were deduced from the DNA. Among some 40,000 clones, roughly 78% were seen once, and the ten largest hold 38%. The V end lost 3 bases, the J end lost 5 bases, and 10 bases lay between the germline ends. CDR1 and CDR2 (germline): LNHDA, SQIVND (reference sequence). The CDR3 is made up of 13 amino acids.

This rearrangement joins TRBV19 to TRBJ2-5, with D possibly TRBD1 on 5 matching bases. Sequenced sample: peripheral blood. This clonotype originated in a man at least 80 years old with active or convalescent COVID-19. CDR3 in DNA: TGTGCCAGTAGTATTGCGACAGCGGAGACCCAGTACTTC. Translated, it gives CASSIATAETQYF. Full variable domain (remainder filled in from reference TRBV19 and TRBJ2-5): DGGITQSPKYLFRKEGQNVTLSCEQNLNHDAMYWYRQDPGQGLRLIYYSQIVNDFQKGDIAEGYSVSREKKESFPLTVTSAQKNPTAFYLCASSIATAETQYFGPGTRLLVL.